This TCR beta chain was profiled in a study of human T cells and chemical hapten exposure. Study-level background: Among samples, TCR yields varied mainly because of small differences in pooled library volume. Study-wide results and caveats: After DPC sensitization, TCRs above 1 in 1000 frequency showed no change.

Unfractionated whole blood was the source from which total RNA was extracted. This clonotype was observed many times. Its antigen is unidentified. Unique molecular identifiers were attached to individual cDNA molecules during library preparation. As processed by the authors: A typical sample had roughly 96,000 TCRs, with roughly 23,224 to 700,000 overall. In TCRdb, the 5' RACE reads were re-called with MiXCR into one record per CDR3 protein. These V and J calls rely on TCRdb rather than the paper's analysis. The data hold some 150,000 distinct CDR3 sequences, with around 4% observed a single time. This receptor was taken from a female donor in good health.

CDR3 sequence reads: CSVEVGNTIYF. In DNA form, the CDR3 reads TGCAGCGTTGAAGTGGGAAACACCATATATTTT. This chain links TRBV29-1 with TRBJ1-3; D uncertain. The CDR3 length is 11 residues. Per the germline V gene, CDR1 is SQVTM and CDR2 is ANQGSEA. V lost 1 base and J lost 4, with 2 bases in between.